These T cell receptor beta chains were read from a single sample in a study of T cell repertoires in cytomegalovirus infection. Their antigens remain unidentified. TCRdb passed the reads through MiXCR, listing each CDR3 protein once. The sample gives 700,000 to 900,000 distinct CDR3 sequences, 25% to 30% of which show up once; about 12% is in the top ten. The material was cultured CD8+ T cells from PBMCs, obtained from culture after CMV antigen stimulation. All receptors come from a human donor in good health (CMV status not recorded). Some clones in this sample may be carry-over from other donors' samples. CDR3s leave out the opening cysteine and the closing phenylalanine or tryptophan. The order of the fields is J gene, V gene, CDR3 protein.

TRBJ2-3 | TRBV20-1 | SARGTGPTDTQY
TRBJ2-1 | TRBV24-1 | ATRANNHNEQF
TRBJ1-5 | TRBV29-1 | SVRLGQGRQRVGNQPQH
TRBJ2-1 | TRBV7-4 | ASSSGGQGNEQF
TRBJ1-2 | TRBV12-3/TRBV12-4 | ASSWGQNYGYT
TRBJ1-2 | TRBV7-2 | ASSLAEGPGGYT
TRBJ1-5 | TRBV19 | ASSTEIYSNQPQH
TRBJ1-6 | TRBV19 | ASTIGHLSSYNSPLH
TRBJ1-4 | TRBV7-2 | ASRPGTTSNEKLF
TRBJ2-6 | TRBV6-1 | ASSHKPGANVLT
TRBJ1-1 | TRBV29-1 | SVEWGVRGGTEAF
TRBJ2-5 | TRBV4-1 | AAGPQETQY
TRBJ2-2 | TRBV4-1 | ASSHRTGELF
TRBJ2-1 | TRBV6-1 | ARIREAYNEQF